This TCR beta chain was identified in a study of shared clonotypes between healthy human individuals. Notes on the study in general: Among donors, sharing of clonotypes was expected to be affected by sequencing depth.

About this clone itself: Its antigen remains unknown.

The authors ran the assay at deep level. The authors distributed each subset's genomic DNA evenly over several immunoSEQ plates. Sequenced by immunoSEQ multiplex PCR; TCRdb stores in-frame clones only, minus some. Of fewer than 700,000 clones in the sample, roughly 79% were seen once. CDR1 and CDR2 (germline): MNHEY, SMNVEV (reference sequence). This CDR3 spans 17 amino acids. V gave up 2 bases and J gave up 0 bases; unmatched junction bases: 7. Input material: PBMCs. This clonotype originated in a woman between 40 and 50 years old in good health. Some clones in this sample may be carry-over from other donors' samples. This chain connects TRBV27 to TRBJ1-5, with 7 bases identical to TRBD1. This chain's CDR3 is CASSLRQGGYSNQPQHF. CDR3 sequence (DNA): TGTGCCAGCAGTTTACGGCAGGGGGGCTATAGCAATCAGCCCCAGCATTTT.